The subject of this entry is one TCR beta chain. These data originate in a study of regulatory T cells in long-lasting Graves disease. The CDR3 contains 15 residues. Germline-derived CDR1 and CDR2 are LNHDA and SQIVND (reference sequence). Trimming pared 3 bases from V and 6 bases from J, leaving 18 bases between. Specified time point: newly diagnosed GD, antithyroid drugs for less than 3 months. PBMC-derived RNA was used for the TCR library. Arm-PCR of CDR3 regions and iRepertoire HTBI primers were used to build TCR beta libraries. TCRdb re-called the multiplex PCR reads with MiXCR, one entry per CDR3 protein. The data hold hundreds of thousands of distinct CDR3 sequences, with around 17% observed a single time. These sequences were also reported in another study, on T cells in Graves' hyperthyroidism and ophthalmopathy. Per that study: With a duration under 2 months, the hyperthyroidism was newly diagnosed in patients aged 18 to 65. Reasons for excluding patients were uncontrolled infection, other autoimmune disease, pregnancy or lactation.

The rearrangement uses TRBV19 and TRBJ2-7; a weak D match, TRBD2 (8 bases). The sample here was peripheral blood mononuclear cells (PBMCs), taken at new diagnosis, from a patient treated with antithyroid drugs. The sequence came from a woman under 40 with Graves disease. The CDR3 region has the DNA TGTGCCAGTAGTATGGGCGGGGGGACAGCCGGCGAGCAGTACTTC. It codes for CASSMGGGTAGEQYF.